The rows below give T cell receptor beta chains drawn from one sample of a study of blood T cell repertoires in COVID-19. Clones were sequenced by immunoSEQ multiplex PCR, and TCRdb holds only the in-frame ones, with some missing. The repertoire holds a few hundred thousand clones, with 65% to 90% as singletons. Sequencing used PBMCs or T cells enriched from blood (not recorded which). These receptors came from a woman aged 40 to 49 with acute COVID-19. Each CDR3 is given with its conserved first and last residue. Each record gives: clone size, D gene, V gene, J gene, CDR3 protein, CDR3 DNA. A D gene is named only where the DNA matches it firmly. The listing skips clone size in some rows; elsewhere it reads once, few, many or a size class.

>-|-|TRBV11-2|TRBJ1-2
CASSLVQGGDGYTF
TGTGCCAGCAGCTTAGTTCAGGGTGGGGATGGCTACACCTTC
>-|-|TRBV12-3/TRBV12-4|TRBJ1-6
CASTNSSPLHF
TGTGCCAGCACTAACAGTTCACCCCTCCACTTT
>-|TRBD2|TRBV7-8|TRBJ2-1
CASSVRTSGSGDEQFF
TGTGCCAGCAGCGTCCGAACTAGCGGGAGTGGCGATGAGCAGTTCTTC
>-|-|TRBV6-5|TRBJ1-1
CASSLQGSRTEAFF
TGTGCCAGCAGTCTTCAGGGTAGTCGCACTGAAGCTTTCTTT
>-|TRBD2|TRBV6-1|TRBJ2-5
CASSEGAGGPTETQYF
TGTGCCAGCAGTGAGGGAGCGGGAGGGCCGACGGAGACCCAGTACTTC
>few|-|TRBV13|TRBJ2-7
CASSPGHPYEQYF
TGTGCCAGCAGCCCCGGACATCCCTACGAGCAGTACTTC
>-|TRBD1|TRBV5-1|TRBJ1-1
CASSPGQGGTEAFF
TGCGCCAGCAGCCCGGGACAGGGGGGCACTGAAGCTTTCTTT
>-|-|TRBV2|TRBJ2-5
CASRRSMETQYF
TGTGCCAGCAGGCGGTCGATGGAGACCCAGTACTTC
>-|TRBD1|TRBV5-6|TRBJ1-3
CASSLSGRGRGGGNTIYF
TGTGCCAGCAGCTTGTCAGGCAGGGGGAGAGGAGGTGGAAACACCATATATTTT
>-|-|TRBV3-1/TRBV3-2|TRBJ1-1
CASSQAPSRGRENTEAFF
TGTGCCAGCAGCCAAGCCCCCTCCAGGGGAAGAGAGAACACTGAAGCTTTCTTT
>-|TRBD1|TRBV5-4|TRBJ2-7
CASSSGQGSYEQYF
TGTGCCAGCAGCTCCGGACAGGGGTCCTACGAGCAGTACTTC
>-|-|TRBV19|TRBJ2-6
CASSARTALNVLTF
TGTGCCAGTAGTGCCCGGACAGCCCTGAACGTCCTGACTTTC
>-|TRBD1|TRBV5-5|TRBJ2-3
CASRPGTGGPDTQYF
TGTGCCAGCAGGCCCGGGACAGGGGGCCCAGATACGCAGTATTTT
>-|TRBD1|TRBV9|TRBJ2-1
CASSAQGDLNEQFF
TGTGCCAGCAGCGCCCAGGGGGACCTGAATGAGCAGTTCTTC
>-|-|TRBV14|TRBJ2-2
CASRPHTNTGELFF
TGTGCCAGCAGGCCCCACACGAACACCGGGGAGCTGTTTTTT
>medium-sized|-|TRBV14|TRBJ2-7
CASSQDPRRGSYEQYF
TGTGCCAGCAGTCAAGACCCTCGTCGGGGGAGCTACGAGCAGTACTTC
>-|-|TRBV7-9|TRBJ2-1
CASSSRVGARYNEQFF
TGTGCCAGCAGCTCCCGAGTGGGGGCCAGGTACAATGAGCAGTTCTTC
>once|TRBD1|TRBV12-3/TRBV12-4|TRBJ2-7
CASSLFGTGLYF
TGTGCCAGCAGTTTATTCGGGACAGGGCTGTACTTC
>-|-|TRBV28|TRBJ2-5
CASSFKGRPQETQYF
TGTGCCAGCAGTTTTAAGGGGCGCCCCCAAGAGACCCAGTACTTC
>-|TRBD1|TRBV27|TRBJ1-5
CASRGLDRGDQPQHF
TGTGCCAGCAGGGGGCTCGACAGGGGGGATCAGCCCCAGCATTTT
>-|-|TRBV18|TRBJ2-7
CASSSALGGYLQYF
TGTGCCAGCTCGTCGGCTTTGGGCGGGTACCTGCAGTACTTC
>-|-|TRBV28|TRBJ1-2
CASRRQEPNYGYTF
TGTGCCAGCAGGAGACAGGAGCCTAACTATGGCTACACCTTC
>-|-|TRBV5-6|TRBJ2-1
CASLRRGYNEQFF
TGTGCCTCCCTCCGCCGAGGATACAATGAGCAGTTCTTC